This TCR beta chain comes out of a study of T cells in Graves' hyperthyroidism and ophthalmopathy. Amplification yielded TCR beta CDR3 regions, with RNA transcripts as the source. The HTBI set primed first-round TCR CDR3 RT-PCR. TCRdb redid the calling of the multiplex PCR reads with MiXCR, one entry per CDR3 protein. The data hold a few hundred thousand distinct CDR3 sequences, with around 15% observed a single time. This clonotype was picked up many times. The sample was blood. This clonotype was obtained from a woman aged 40 to 50 with Graves' ophthalmopathy.

The CDR3 DNA sequence: TGCGCCAGCAGCTTGGCCCCAGTGGGAGCCTACAATGAGCAGTTCTTC. Translation: CASSLAPVGAYNEQFF. The chain combines TRBV5-1 with TRBJ2-1; D is possibly TRBD2 (5 bases). The CDR3 sequence is 16 residues long. In germline, CDR1 is SGHRS, CDR2 YFSETQ. V lost 0 bases to trimming and J lost 2 bases, with 12 bases between them.